This T cell receptor beta chain was observed in a study of CD8+ T cells in alopecia areata. Background on the study: Those patients who were treated received oral tofacitinib, which was given at 5 to 10 mg twice daily for moderate-to-severe alopecia areata. Study-level points and caveats: While tofacitinib was given, many expanded lesional clones persisted in scalp and blood. Although TCR sharing was seen in mice, sharing across patients was less clear, possibly for HLA-related reasons. The study found tofacitinib significantly decreased scalp clonality and expanded CD8+ clones among the top 100.

RNA was isolated and reverse transcribed to cDNA, the sequencing template. The data were produced by immunoSEQ multiplex PCR, yet TCRdb's version contains in-frame clones alone and is incomplete. Among some 160,000 clones listed, roughly 65% were seen once. Per the germline V gene, CDR1 is ENHRY and CDR2 is SYGVKD. This CDR3 is built from 14 residues. Unmatched junction bases numbered 3, after V lost 6 bases and J lost 3 bases. Comments on this clone: Its antigen is still unknown.

Treatment reported: oral pan-JAK inhibitor, 5-10 mg twice daily. This clonotype was obtained from a human donor with alopecia areata. This sample comprised CD4+ T cells sorted from blood, obtained at week 4, from a patient treated with tofacitinib. V gene TRBV10-3 combines with J gene TRBJ2-2; 8 bases fit TRBD2. The CDR3 protein is CAIRKAGDTGELFF. The CDR3, as DNA: TGTGCCATCAGGAAAGCGGGGGACACCGGGGAGCTGTTTTTT.